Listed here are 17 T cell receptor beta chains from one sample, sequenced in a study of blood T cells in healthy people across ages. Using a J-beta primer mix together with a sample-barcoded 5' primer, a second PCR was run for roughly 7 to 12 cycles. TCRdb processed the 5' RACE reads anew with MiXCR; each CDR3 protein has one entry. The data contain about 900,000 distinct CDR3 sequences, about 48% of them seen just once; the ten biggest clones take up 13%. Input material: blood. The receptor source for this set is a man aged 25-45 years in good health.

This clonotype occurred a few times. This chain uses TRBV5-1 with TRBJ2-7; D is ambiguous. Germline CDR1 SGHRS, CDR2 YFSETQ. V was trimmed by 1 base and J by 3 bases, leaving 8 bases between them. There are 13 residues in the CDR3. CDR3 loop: CASSLSADYEQYF. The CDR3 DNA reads TGCGCCAGCAGCTTGTCCGCAGACTACGAGCAGTACTTC.

CDR3 in DNA: TGTGCCAGCAGTTTTATGGAGAGCGAGCAGTACTTC. As protein: CASSFMESEQYF. The chain is built from TRBV27 and TRBJ2-7, with D unresolved. The germline V and J ends were trimmed by 3 bases and 6 bases, with 9 bases remaining between them. This CDR3 spans 12 amino acids. Per germline, CDR1 MNHEY and CDR2 SMNVEV (reference sequence).

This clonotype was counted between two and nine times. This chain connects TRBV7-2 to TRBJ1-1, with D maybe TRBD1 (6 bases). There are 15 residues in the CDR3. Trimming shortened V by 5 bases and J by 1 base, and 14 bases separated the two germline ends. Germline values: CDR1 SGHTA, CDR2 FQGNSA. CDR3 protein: CASSPGGRGNTEAFF. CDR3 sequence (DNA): TGTGCCAGCAGCCCGGGGGGCAGGGGGAACACTGAAGCTTTCTTT.

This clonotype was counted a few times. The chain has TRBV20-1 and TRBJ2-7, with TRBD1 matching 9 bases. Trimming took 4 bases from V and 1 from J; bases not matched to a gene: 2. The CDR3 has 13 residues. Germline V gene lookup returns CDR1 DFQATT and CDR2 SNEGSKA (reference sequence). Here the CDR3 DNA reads TGCAGTGCTAAGACAGGGGGTTCCTACGAGCAGTACTTC. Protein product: CSAKTGGSYEQYF.

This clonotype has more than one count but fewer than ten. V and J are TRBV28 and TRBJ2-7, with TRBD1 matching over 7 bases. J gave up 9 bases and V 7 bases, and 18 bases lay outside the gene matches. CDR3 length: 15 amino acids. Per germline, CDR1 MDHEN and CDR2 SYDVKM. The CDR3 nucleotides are TGTGCCAGCATTGAGGGGGCCAACCAGCCTACGGGGCAGTACTTC. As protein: CASIEGANQPTGQYF.

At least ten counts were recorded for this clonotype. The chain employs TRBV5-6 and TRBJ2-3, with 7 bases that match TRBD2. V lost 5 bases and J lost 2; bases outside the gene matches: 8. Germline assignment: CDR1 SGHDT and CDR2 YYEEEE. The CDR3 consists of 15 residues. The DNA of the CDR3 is TGTGCCAGCAGGTCCCCGGGACTACTCACAGATACGCAGTATTTT. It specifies CASRSPGLLTDTQYF.

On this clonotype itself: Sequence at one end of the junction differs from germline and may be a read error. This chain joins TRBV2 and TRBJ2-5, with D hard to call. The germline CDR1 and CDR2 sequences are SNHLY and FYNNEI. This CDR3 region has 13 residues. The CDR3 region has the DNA TGTGCCAGCAGCCTCAAGTATCAAGAGACCCCAGCATTC. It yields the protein CASSLKYQETPAF.

The CDR3 region has the DNA TGTGCCACCAGCAGAGAGGAGACAGGGGTCTATGGCTACACCTTC. This codes for CATSREETGVYGYTF. This chain joins TRBV15 and TRBJ1-2, with TRBD1 identical over 8 bases. The V segment lost 0 bases and the J segment 4 bases; nucleotides outside the gene matches: 4. CDR3 length: 15 amino acids. The germline V gene has CDR1 LNHNV and CDR2 YYDKDF (reference sequence).

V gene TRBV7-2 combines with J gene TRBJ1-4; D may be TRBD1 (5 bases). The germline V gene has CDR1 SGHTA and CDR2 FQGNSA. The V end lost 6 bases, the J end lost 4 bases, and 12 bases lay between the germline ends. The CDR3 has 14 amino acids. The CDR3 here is CASSTQGINEKLFF. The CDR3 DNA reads TGTGCCAGCAGTACTCAGGGAATTAATGAAAAACTGTTTTTT.

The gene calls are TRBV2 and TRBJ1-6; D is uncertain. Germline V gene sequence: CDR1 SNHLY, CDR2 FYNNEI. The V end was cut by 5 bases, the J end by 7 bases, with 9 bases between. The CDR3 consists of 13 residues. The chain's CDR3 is CASSIDFNSPLHF. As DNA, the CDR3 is TGTGCCAGCAGTATAGACTTCAATTCACCCCTCCACTTT.

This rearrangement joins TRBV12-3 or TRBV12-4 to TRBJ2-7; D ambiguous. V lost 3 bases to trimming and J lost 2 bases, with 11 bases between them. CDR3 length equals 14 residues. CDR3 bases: TGTGCCAGCAGTTTCAGCGCCTCAACCTACGAGCAGTACTTC. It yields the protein CASSFSASTYEQYF.

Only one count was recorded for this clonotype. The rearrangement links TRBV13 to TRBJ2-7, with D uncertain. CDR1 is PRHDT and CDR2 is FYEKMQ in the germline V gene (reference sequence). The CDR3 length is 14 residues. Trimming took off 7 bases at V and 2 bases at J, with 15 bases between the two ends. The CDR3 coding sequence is TGTGCCAGCAACCAATTGGGTGGAGCCTACGAGCAGTACTTC. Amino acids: CASNQLGGAYEQYF.

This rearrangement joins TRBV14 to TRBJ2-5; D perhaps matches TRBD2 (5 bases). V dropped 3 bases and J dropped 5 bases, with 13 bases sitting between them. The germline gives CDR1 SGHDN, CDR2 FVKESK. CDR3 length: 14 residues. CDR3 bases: TGTGCCAGCAGCCAGGGAAGAGGGCTGGAGACCCAGTACTTC. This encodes CASSQGRGLETQYF. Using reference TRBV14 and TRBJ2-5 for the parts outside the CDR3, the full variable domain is EAGVTQFPSHSVIEKGQTVTLRCDPISGHDNLYWYRRVMGKEIKFLLHFVKESKQDESGMPNNRFLAERTGGTYSTLKVQPAELEDSGVYFCASSQGRGLETQYFGPGTRLLVL.

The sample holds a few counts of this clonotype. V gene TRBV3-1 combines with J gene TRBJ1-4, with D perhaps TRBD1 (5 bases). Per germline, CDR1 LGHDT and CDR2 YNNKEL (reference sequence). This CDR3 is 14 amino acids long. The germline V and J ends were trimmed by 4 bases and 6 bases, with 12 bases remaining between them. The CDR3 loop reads CASSPLLGDEKLFF. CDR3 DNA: TGTGCCAGCAGCCCGCTGTTAGGGGATGAAAAACTGTTTTTT.

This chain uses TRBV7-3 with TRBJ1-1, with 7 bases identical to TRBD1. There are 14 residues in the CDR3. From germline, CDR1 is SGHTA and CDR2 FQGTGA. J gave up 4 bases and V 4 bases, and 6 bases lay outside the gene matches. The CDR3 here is CASSSQGGSTEAFF. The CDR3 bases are TGTGCCAGCAGCTCCCAGGGGGGCAGCACTGAAGCTTTCTTT.

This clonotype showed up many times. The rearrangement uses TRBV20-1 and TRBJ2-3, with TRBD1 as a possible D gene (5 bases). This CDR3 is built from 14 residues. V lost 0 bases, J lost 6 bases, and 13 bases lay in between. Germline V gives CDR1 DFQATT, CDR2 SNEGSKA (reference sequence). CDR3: CSARDLQGWDTQYF. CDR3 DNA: TGCAGTGCTAGAGATCTCCAGGGTTGGGATACGCAGTATTTT.

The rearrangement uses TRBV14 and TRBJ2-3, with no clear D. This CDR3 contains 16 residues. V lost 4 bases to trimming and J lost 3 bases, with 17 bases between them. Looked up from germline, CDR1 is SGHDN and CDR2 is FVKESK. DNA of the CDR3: TGTGCCAGCAGCCTAACACGACCTCGGGCGACAGATACGCAGTATTTT. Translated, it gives CASSLTRPRATDTQYF.